This TCR beta chain was captured in a study of shared clonotypes between healthy human individuals. CD4+ cell separation produced CD45RA+ naive and CD45RA-negative memory subsets. Only in-frame clones appear in the TCRdb table, and some are missing; sequencing was by immunoSEQ multiplex PCR. Of 1.4 million to 1.5 million clones listed, approximately 97% are singletons. The sample was naive CD4+ T cells sorted from blood. Subset meaning: CD45RA+ positively selected. The clonotype comes from a young man in good health.

DNA for the CDR3: TGTGCCAGCAGTGAACGGACAGGGGGAACTGAAGCTTTCTTT. It encodes CASSERTGGTEAFF. The chain uses TRBV25-1 and TRBJ1-1; 10 nucleotides agree with TRBD1. V lost 2 bases to trimming and J lost 5 bases; unmatched junction nucleotides: 2. The CDR3 is made up of 14 amino acids. Germline V gene sequence: CDR1 MGHDK, CDR2 SYGVNS.